Detailed here is one TCR beta chain. Its antigen is still unknown. Every subset had its genomic DNA shared out evenly among several immunoSEQ plates. Profiling relied on immunoSEQ multiplex PCR, and the TCRdb table lists in-frame clones only, not all of them. In the table there are some 2,400,000 clones, around 95% of which are singletons. V was trimmed by 3 bases and J by 0 bases, leaving 9 bases between them. The CDR3 runs to 14 residues. Looked up from germline, CDR1 is MNHEY and CDR2 is SMNVEV (reference sequence). This sample is drawn from a study of shared clonotypes between healthy human individuals. Study overall: Researchers assigned three CD4 naive, three CD4 memory, two CD8 naive and one CD8 memory plate to each donor. General study results and limits: The researchers took only blood, and tissue repertoires probably look different. Limitation of the genetic and exposure-history diversity represented came from the few donors.

Sequencing was carried out using naive CD4+ T cells sorted from blood. As for subset: CD45RA+ positively selected. This TCR derives from a man aged 18 to 29 in good health. The rearrangement joins TRBV27 to TRBJ2-7; D gene uncertain. The CDR3 reads CASSFKEPSYEQYF. The DNA for the CDR3 is TGTGCCAGCAGTTTCAAGGAGCCCTCCTACGAGCAGTACTTC.